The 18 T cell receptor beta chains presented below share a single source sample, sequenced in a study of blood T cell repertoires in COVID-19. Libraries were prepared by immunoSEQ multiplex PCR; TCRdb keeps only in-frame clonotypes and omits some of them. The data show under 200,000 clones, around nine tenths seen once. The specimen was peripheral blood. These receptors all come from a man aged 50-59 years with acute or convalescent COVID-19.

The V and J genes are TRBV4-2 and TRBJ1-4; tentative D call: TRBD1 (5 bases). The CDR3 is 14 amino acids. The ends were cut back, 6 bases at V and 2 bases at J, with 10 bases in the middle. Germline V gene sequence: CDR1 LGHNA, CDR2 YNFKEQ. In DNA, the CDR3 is TGTGCCAGCAGTCGGAGACAGACTAATGAAAAACTGTTTTTT. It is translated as CASSRRQTNEKLFF.

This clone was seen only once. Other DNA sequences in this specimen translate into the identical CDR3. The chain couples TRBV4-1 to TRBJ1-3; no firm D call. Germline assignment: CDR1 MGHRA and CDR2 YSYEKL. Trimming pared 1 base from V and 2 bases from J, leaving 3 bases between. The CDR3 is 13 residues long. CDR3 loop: CASSQGPGNTIYF. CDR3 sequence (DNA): TGCGCCAGCAGCCAAGGGCCTGGAAACACCATATATTTT.

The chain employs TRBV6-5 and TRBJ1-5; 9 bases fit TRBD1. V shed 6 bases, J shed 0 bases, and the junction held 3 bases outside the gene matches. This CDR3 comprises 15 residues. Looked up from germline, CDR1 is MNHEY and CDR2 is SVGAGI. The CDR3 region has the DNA TGTGCCAGCAGGGTGGACAGGGGTAGCAATCAGCCCCAGCATTTT. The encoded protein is CASRVDRGSNQPQHF.

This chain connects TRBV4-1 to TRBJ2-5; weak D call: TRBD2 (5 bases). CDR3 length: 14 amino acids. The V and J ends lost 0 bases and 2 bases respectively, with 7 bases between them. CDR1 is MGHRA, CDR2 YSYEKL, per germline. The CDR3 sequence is CASSQEERQETQYF. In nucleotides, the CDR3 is TGCGCCAGCAGCCAAGAGGAGCGGCAAGAGACCCAGTACTTC.

The CDR3 loop reads CSVDQGGPEKQFF. For the CDR3, the DNA is TGCAGCGTCGACCAGGGGGGTCCCGAAAAGCAGTTCTTC. The V and J genes are TRBV29-1 and TRBJ2-1; a weak D match, TRBD1 (7 bases). This CDR3 region has 13 residues. Per the germline V gene, CDR1 is SQVTM and CDR2 is ANQGSEA. Deletions cut 6 bases from V and 11 bases from J, with 20 bases between.

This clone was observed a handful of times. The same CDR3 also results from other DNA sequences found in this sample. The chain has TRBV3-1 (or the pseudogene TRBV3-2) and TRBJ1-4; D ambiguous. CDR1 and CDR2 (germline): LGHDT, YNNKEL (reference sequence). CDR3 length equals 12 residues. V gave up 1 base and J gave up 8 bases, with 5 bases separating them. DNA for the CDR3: TGTGCCAGCAGCCAAGGGCGGGAAAAACTGTTTTTT. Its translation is CASSQGREKLFF.

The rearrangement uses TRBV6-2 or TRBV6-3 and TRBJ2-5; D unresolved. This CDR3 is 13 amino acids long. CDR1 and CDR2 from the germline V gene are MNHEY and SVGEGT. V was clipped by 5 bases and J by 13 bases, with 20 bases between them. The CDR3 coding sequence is TGTGCCAGCAGTCCCGACACAGTGACATTAACGTACTTC. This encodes CASSPDTVTLTYF.

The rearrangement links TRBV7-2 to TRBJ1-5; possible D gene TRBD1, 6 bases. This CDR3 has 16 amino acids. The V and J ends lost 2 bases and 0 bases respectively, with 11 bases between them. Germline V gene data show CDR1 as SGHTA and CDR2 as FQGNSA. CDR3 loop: CASSLFNRDSNQPQHF. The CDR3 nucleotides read TGTGCCAGCAGCTTATTTAACAGGGATAGCAATCAGCCCCAGCATTTT.

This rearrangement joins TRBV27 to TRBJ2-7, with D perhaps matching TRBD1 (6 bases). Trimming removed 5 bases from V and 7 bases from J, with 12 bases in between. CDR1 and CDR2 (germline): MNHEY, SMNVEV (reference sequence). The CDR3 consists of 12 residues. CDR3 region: CASSPTGSEQYF. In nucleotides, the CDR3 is TGTGCCAGCAGTCCCACAGGGTCAGAGCAGTACTTC.

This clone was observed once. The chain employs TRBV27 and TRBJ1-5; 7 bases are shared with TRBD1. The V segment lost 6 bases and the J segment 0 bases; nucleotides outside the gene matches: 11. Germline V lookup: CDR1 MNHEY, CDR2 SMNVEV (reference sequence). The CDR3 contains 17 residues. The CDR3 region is CASRRGTEQNSNQPQHF. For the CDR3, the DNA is TGTGCCAGCAGACGCGGGACAGAACAGAATAGCAATCAGCCCCAGCATTTT.

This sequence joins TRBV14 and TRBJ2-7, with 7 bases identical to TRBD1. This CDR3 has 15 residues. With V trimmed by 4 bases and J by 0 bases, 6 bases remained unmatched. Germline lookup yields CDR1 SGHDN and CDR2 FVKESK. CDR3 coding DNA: TGTGCCAGCAGCCGCGACAGGGACCCCTCCTACGAGCAGTACTTC. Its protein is CASSRDRDPSYEQYF.

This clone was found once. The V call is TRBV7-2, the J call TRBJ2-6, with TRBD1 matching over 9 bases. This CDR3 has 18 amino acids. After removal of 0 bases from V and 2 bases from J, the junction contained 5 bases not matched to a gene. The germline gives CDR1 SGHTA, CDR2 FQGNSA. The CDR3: CASSLAGTGSPGANVLTF. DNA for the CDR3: TGTGCCAGCAGCTTAGCCGGGACAGGGAGCCCTGGGGCCAACGTCCTGACTTTC.

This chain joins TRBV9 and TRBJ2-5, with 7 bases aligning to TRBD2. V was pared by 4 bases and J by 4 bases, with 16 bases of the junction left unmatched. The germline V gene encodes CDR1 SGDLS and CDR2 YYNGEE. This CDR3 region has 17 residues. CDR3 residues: CASSTNPGGRRGETQYF. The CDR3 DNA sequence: TGTGCCAGCAGCACTAACCCGGGCGGGAGAAGGGGAGAGACCCAGTACTTC.

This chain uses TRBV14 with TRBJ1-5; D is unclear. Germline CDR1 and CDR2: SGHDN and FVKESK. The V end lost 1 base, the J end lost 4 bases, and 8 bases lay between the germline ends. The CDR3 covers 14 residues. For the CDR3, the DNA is TGTGCCAGCAGCCAAGGAGGAAGGAATCAGCCCCAGCATTTT. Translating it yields CASSQGGRNQPQHF.

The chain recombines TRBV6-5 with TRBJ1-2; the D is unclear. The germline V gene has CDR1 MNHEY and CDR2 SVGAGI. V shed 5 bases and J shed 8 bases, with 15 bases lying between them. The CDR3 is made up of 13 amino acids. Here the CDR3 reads CASSRGLGRGYTF. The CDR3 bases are TGTGCCAGCAGTCGCGGTTTGGGTCGCGGCTACACCTTC.

The CDR3 loop is CASSLSPGQPQHF. In DNA form, the CDR3 reads TGTGCCAGCAGCTTAAGTCCCGGGCAGCCCCAGCATTTT. V gene TRBV7-2 combines with J gene TRBJ1-5; unclear D gene. Germline CDR1 reads SGHTA; CDR2 reads FQGNSA. The CDR3 loop spans 13 amino acids. The V and J ends lost 2 bases and 7 bases respectively, with 9 bases between them.

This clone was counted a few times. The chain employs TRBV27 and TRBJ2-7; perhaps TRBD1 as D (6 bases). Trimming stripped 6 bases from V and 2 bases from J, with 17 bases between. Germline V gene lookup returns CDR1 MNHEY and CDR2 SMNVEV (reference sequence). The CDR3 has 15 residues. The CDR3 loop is CASSLRSGDTYEQYF. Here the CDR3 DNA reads TGTGCCAGCAGCCTCCGTTCCGGGGACACCTACGAGCAGTACTTC.

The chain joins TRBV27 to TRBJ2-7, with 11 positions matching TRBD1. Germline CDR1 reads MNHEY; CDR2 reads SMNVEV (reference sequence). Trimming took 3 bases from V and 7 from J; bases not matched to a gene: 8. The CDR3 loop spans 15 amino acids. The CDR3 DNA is TGTGCCAGCAGTTTTAGCGGACAGGGGGCATTGGAGCAGTACTTC. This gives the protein CASSFSGQGALEQYF.